This T cell receptor beta chain was obtained from a study of molecular identifiers for immune sequencing clone quantification. Regarding the study as a whole: Clones carrying above 20 RNA copies accounted for over 97% of effector molecules, under 1% in naive cells. Among 1 million or so naive cells, as was reported, spiked Jurkat TCR RNA from one cell was detectable.

Sorting was used to obtain naive CD8 T cells (CD8+CD4-CCR7+CD45RA+). In the case of this clonotype: Antigen unknown.

Trimming took off 4 bases at V and 3 bases at J, with 16 bases between the two ends. The CDR3 totals 15 residues. Germline V CDR1 and CDR2: SEHNR, FQNEAQ (reference sequence). The bulk TCR libraries were made with methods described before and with listed TCR primers. MiXCR, applied by TCRdb to the PCR reads, yields one record per CDR3 protein. The table has about 510,000 distinct CDR3 sequences, roughly 26% seen once. The J gene is TRBJ2-7, the V gene TRBV7-9, with D tentatively TRBD1 (6 bases). The sequencing input was naive CD8+ T cells from blood, with Jurkat cell RNA spiked in. The subset denotes: FACS-sorted CD8+CD4-CCR7+CD45RA+ naive T cells. The sequence derives from a human donor in good health. Some libraries in this study had Jurkat cell RNA spiked in. The CDR3 loop reads CASSWTGTLNYEQYF. The CDR3 region has the DNA TGTGCCAGCAGCTGGACCGGGACATTGAACTACGAGCAGTACTTC.